This T cell receptor beta chain was sequenced in a study of cytotoxic CD8 clonotypes in ibrutinib-treated CLL (dated by TCRdb to about 2021). Regarding the study in general: In this cohort, approximately 15 patients were treatment-naive and about a dozen were relapsed/refractory, while 17 to 18 had unmutated IGHV. Responses were partial in roughly 24 patients and complete in 2; after median roughly 69 months follow-up, around 14 stayed in remission and about 12 progressed. The response samples were drawn at a median of approximately 11 months into treatment, with a range of about 6 to 36 months. On average, each sample had 255,043 productive templates and approximately 100,000 productive rearrangements. Longitudinal samples were available for about 30% of the roughly 86 trial participants. Cryopreserved peripheral blood mononuclear cells were obtained before treatment, at response, and at either sustained remission or disease progression.

V and J lose 4 bases and 14 bases, and a span of 18 bases separates them. The CDR3 runs 13 residues from the cysteine to the phenylalanine. Only CDR3 DNA remains: 39 bases, in frame from the first base. As encoded in the germline V gene, CDR1 is MNHEY while CDR2 is SVGAGI. What the research found in general, with its limitations: Public clonotypes were rare and either shrank or stayed stable during treatment, and the rise in clonality at ibrutinib response reflected expansion of private clonotypes. Clonality rose at ibrutinib response, remained stable during sustained remission, and dropped back toward baseline at progression. Sampling times were not matched between sustained-remission and progressing patients, and lymph node repertoires were not studied. At baseline, clonality was higher than in age-matched healthy donors and showed a strong correlation with circulating CD8+ T-cell counts.

For TCR beta library preparation, 1.5 to 2.5 micrograms of genomic DNA were extracted from the cryopreserved PBMCs. Longitudinal blood samples from CLL patients receiving ibrutinib monotherapy were subjected to high-throughput TCR beta sequencing. The patients took part in an open-label, single-center phase 2 trial of ibrutinib monotherapy. Comments on this clone: Its antigen remains undetermined. No much larger clonotype is one base removed from it; base qualities were not supplied.

On a MiSeq, deep resolution sequencing aimed for a depth between 1 in 1 million and 1 in 200,000 T cells, with each clonotype covered approximately 9.8x on average. The immunoSEQ hsTCRB Kit was used to generate the TCR beta libraries. Concerning the study's data processing: ImmunoSEQ Data Assistant and ImmunoSEQ Analyzer were used for data analysis, and V, D and J genes were assigned according to IMGT definitions. Clonality, which ranges from 0 to 1, was calculated as one minus the normalized Shannon entropy of productive rearrangement frequencies. Public clonotype analysis was restricted to overrepresented clonotypes comprising at least 0.05% of each patient's repertoire. Repertoires from around 13 age-matched healthy donors in immuneACCESS were used as clonality controls. As stored in TCRdb, this immuneACCESS dataset retains in-frame rearrangements with V and J assigned. A fraction of the clones does not appear; measured against another copy, unresolved V genes explain less than half of the discrepancy, and the remainder lacks a known reason. Clone size and the V and J calls come from that table; the DNA yielded D and trimming. The sample table lists 15,000 to 20,000 clones, roughly 80% of them with a count of one. The ten largest clones represent roughly 5.8% of the sample.

This receptor was identified in a human donor with chronic lymphocytic leukemia. The rearranged chain carries TRBV6-5 and TRBJ1-5; confidence is insufficient to name the D gene. The sequencing here drew on PBMCs, taken before ibrutinib treatment. The CDR3 corresponds to CASSSWAGKEEHF. At the DNA level, the sequence is TGTGCCAGCAGTTCTTGGGCAGGCAAAGAGGAGCATTTT.